This entry lists 13 T cell receptor beta chains sequenced from one sample in a study of beta chain features in type 1 diabetes. Antigens of these TCRs are unknown. The isolated RNA, all of it, was reverse transcribed, so expressed TCRB transcripts were what got sequenced. The data were produced by immunoSEQ multiplex PCR, yet TCRdb's version contains in-frame clones alone and is incomplete. The sample includes around 280,000 clones, around 16% of them seen just once. Overall study findings and caveats: Shortening that was moderate but significant affected the TCRB CDR3s of Type 1 diabetes patients in all four CD4+ subsets.

Sequenced: naive CD4+ T cells from blood. The source is a man between 18 and 35 years old with type 1 diabetes.

This clone has a handful of counts. This chain uses TRBV2 with TRBJ1-1; D is ambiguous. Germline V CDR1 and CDR2: SNHLY, FYNNEI. This CDR3 comprises 13 residues. V lost 8 bases, J lost 1 base, and 11 bases lay in between. The CDR3 DNA reads TGTGCCAGCGGAGAAAGACGGAACACTGAAGCTTTCTTT. Its translation: CASGERRNTEAFF.

The chain uses TRBV2 and TRBJ2-7, with D uncertain. Trimming shortened V by 0 bases and J by 4 bases, and 7 bases separated the two germline ends. CDR3 length equals 13 residues. Germline V gene sequence: CDR1 SNHLY, CDR2 FYNNEI. For the CDR3, the DNA is TGTGCCAGCAGTGAAGCTGACAAGTACGAGCAGTACTTC. It encodes CASSEADKYEQYF. Full variable domain (outside the CDR3, taken from reference TRBV2 and TRBJ2-7): EPEVTQTPSHQVTQMGQEVILRCVPISNHLYFYWYRQILGQKVEFLVSFYNNEISEKSEIFDDQFSVERPDGSNFTLKIRSTKLEDSAMYFCASSEADKYEQYFGPGTRLTVT.

This clone appeared a few times. The chain couples TRBV2 to TRBJ2-1; the match to TRBD2 covers 8 bases. The germline V gene has CDR1 SNHLY and CDR2 FYNNEI. The CDR3 is 13 residues long. V dropped 7 bases and J dropped 7; count of bases not matched to a gene: 6. In DNA, the CDR3 is TGTGCCAGCACCTTGGGACTAGTAAATGAGCAGTTCTTC. Translating it yields CASTLGLVNEQFF. Combining the CDR3 with reference TRBV2 and TRBJ2-1 gives the whole variable domain EPEVTQTPSHQVTQMGQEVILRCVPISNHLYFYWYRQILGQKVEFLVSFYNNEISEKSEIFDDQFSVERPDGSNFTLKIRSTKLEDSAMYFCASTLGLVNEQFFGPGTRLTVL.

This clone was observed a handful of times. The chain recombines TRBV30 with TRBJ1-6; tentative D call: TRBD1 (6 bases). Trimming took 8 bases from V and 7 from J, leaving 12 bases between them. The CDR3 sequence is 12 residues long. Germline CDR1 is GTSNPN and CDR2 is SVGIG (reference sequence). The CDR3 bases are TGTGCCGCAAGCAGGGGAAATTCACCCCTCCACTTT. It encodes CAASRGNSPLHF.

CDR3 sequence reads: CASSLPGAGGMLRNTGELFF. CDR3 in DNA: TGCGCCAGCAGCCTCCCAGGAGCGGGGGGGATGCTTAGGAACACCGGGGAGCTGTTTTTT. This chain joins TRBV4-1 and TRBJ2-2; 10 bases are shared with TRBD2. CDR1 and CDR2 (germline): MGHRA, YSYEKL. This CDR3 is 20 amino acids long. Trimming took 4 bases from V and 1 from J; bases not matched to a gene: 15.

The chain couples TRBV15 to TRBJ2-7; D may be TRBD2 (6 bases). Germline V CDR1 and CDR2: LNHNV, YYDKDF (reference sequence). This CDR3 is built from 13 residues. The V end lost 1 base, the J end lost 9 bases, and 13 bases lay between the germline ends. The CDR3 sequence is CATSRATSLAQYF. The CDR3 DNA is TGTGCCACCAGCAGAGCGACTAGTTTGGCGCAGTACTTC.

This clone showed up just a few times. The V and J genes are TRBV5-4 and TRBJ2-1; 16 bases are a match to TRBD2. The CDR3 runs to 15 residues. In germline, CDR1 is SGHNT, CDR2 YYREEE (reference sequence). V lost 3 bases and J lost 14; bases outside the gene matches: 8. CDR3 in DNA: TGTGCCAGCAGCTCTCCGGGACTAGCGGGAGGGCCAGAGTTCTTC. It encodes CASSSPGLAGGPEFF.

This rearrangement joins TRBV7-2 to TRBJ2-3, with D perhaps matching TRBD2 (6 bases). CDR3 size: 13 residues. V shed 5 bases and J shed 5 bases, with 11 bases lying between them. Germline V gene lookup returns CDR1 SGHTA and CDR2 FQGNSA. CDR3 DNA sequence: TGTGCCAGCAGCCTCTGGGGGGAAGATACGCAGTATTTT. Its protein product is CASSLWGEDTQYF.

This clone came up a few times. The chain is built from TRBV28 and TRBJ2-2; TRBD2 agrees at 7 bases. V lost 11 bases, J lost 1 base, and 13 bases stayed unmatched. The CDR3 covers 16 residues. CDR1 MDHEN and CDR2 SYDVKM come from the germline V gene. CDR3 loop: CAFQPPTSVNTGELFF. The CDR3 DNA is TGTGCCTTCCAGCCCCCAACTAGCGTGAACACCGGGGAGCTGTTTTTT.

J is TRBJ2-3 and V is TRBV30; 11 nucleotides agree with TRBD2. This CDR3 has 16 amino acids. Germline CDR1 reads GTSNPN; CDR2 reads SVGIG (reference sequence). After removal of 2 bases from V and 2 bases from J, the junction contained 6 bases not matched to a gene. The CDR3 DNA follows: TGTGCCTGGAGTCCCGGGACTAGCGGTCTCACAGATACGCAGTATTTT. This codes for CAWSPGTSGLTDTQYF.

J is TRBJ1-4 and V is TRBV5-4; a possible D gene is TRBD1 (5 bases). V lost 0 bases and J lost 8, with 11 bases in between. This CDR3 is 14 amino acids long. Germline V gene lookup returns CDR1 SGHNT and CDR2 YYREEE (reference sequence). CDR3 nucleotide sequence: TGTGCCAGCAGCTTGGCGGGGGGGAGCGAAAAACTGTTTTTT. It codes for CASSLAGGSEKLFF.

This clone turned up a few times. This chain uses TRBV7-6 with TRBJ2-3; D possibly corresponds to TRBD2 (6 bases). This CDR3 is 17 amino acids long. V lost 3 bases and J 2 bases, leaving 18 bases between the germline ends. Germline CDR1 reads SGHVS; CDR2 reads FNYEAQ. The CDR3 reads CASSLGSGGVITDTQYF. The CDR3 region has the DNA TGTGCCAGCAGCTTGGGTTCGGGCGGGGTGATCACAGATACGCAGTATTTT. The complete variable domain, with remaining parts taken from reference TRBV7-6 and TRBJ2-3, reads GAGVSQSPRYKVTKRGQDVALRCDPISGHVSLYWYRQALGQGPEFLTYFNYEAQQDKSGLPNDRFSAERPEGSISTLTIQRTEQRDSAMYRCASSLGSGGVITDTQYFGPGTRLTVL.

V and J are TRBV19 and TRBJ2-1, with 10 bases aligning to TRBD2. CDR1 and CDR2 from the germline V gene are LNHDA and SQIVND (reference sequence). The CDR3 runs to 15 residues. The J segment lost 2 bases and the V segment lost 4 bases, leaving 2 bases of the junction unmatched. As DNA, the CDR3 is TGTGCCAGTAGTAGTACTAGCGGGGCCTACAATGAGCAGTTCTTC. It translates to CASSSTSGAYNEQFF.